The clone carrying this T cell receptor (beta chain) showed up just a few times. The antigen is not known. The method was immunoSEQ multiplex PCR; TCRdb's version includes in-frame clones alone and lacks a portion of them. The sample has some 22,000 clones; roughly 75% are singletons. The germline V and J ends were trimmed by 4 bases and 4 bases, with 16 bases remaining between them. In germline, CDR1 is MNHNS, CDR2 SASEGT. The CDR3 runs to 16 residues. The sample comes from a study of PD-1 blockade in classical Hodgkin lymphoma. Every patient relapsed after autologous stem cell transplantation, and brentuximab vedotin exposure varied. When best responses were assessed, they were complete response, partial response or progressive disease. Overall study results and limits: Complete responders' diversity at baseline resembled that of newly diagnosed patients.

This specimen was peripheral blood mononuclear cells (PBMCs), taken before the second cycle of nivolumab. The TCR was taken from a human donor with classical Hodgkin lymphoma. The V gene is TRBV6-1, the J gene TRBJ2-2, with a weak D call TRBD1 (6 bases). For the CDR3, the DNA is TGTGCCAGCAGTGTCCTGGGGGCGACGGGCACCGGGGAGCTGTTTTTT. Protein product: CASSVLGATGTGELFF.